This is a list of T cell receptor beta chains from one sample in a study of CD4+ T cells in melanoma. Some clones are missing from TCRdb's copy, which holds only in-frame ones; the method was immunoSEQ multiplex PCR. Here the sample spans some 15,000 clones, 62% being singletons. Input material: cells from a culture (not recorded whether cultured in vitro). All receptors derive from a human donor with melanoma. Both conserved end residues are part of each CDR3. The D gene is left open where the match is weak. Size tells how often a clone was seen (once, few, many) or the class of an expanded clone, and some rows leave it out.

v_gene	j_gene	d_gene	abundance	CDR3nt	CDR3aa
TRBV7-2	TRBJ1-5	-	few	TGTGCCAGCAGCCAGCAGGGAGCCATCAATCAGCCCCAGCATTTT	CASSQQGAINQPQHF
TRBV2	TRBJ2-3	TRBD2	-	TGTGCCAGCAGTGAAGGGACTAGCGGGGACGCAGATACGCAGTATTTT	CASSEGTSGDADTQYF
TRBV16	TRBJ2-1	-	-	TGTGCCAGCAGCCAATGGTGGAATGAGCAGTTCTTC	CASSQWWNEQFF
TRBV9	TRBJ1-1	-	few	TGTGCCAGCAGCCCTCTCCATCGGACTGAAGCTTTCTTT	CASSPLHRTEAFF
TRBV30	TRBJ2-7	-	-	TGTGCCTGGAGTGTACCTGGCTACGAGCAGTACTTC	CAWSVPGYEQYF
TRBV5-1	TRBJ2-7	-	-	TGCGCCAGCAGCTCCTTAACCAGGGGACTCTCCTACGAGCAGTACTTC	CASSSLTRGLSYEQYF
TRBV27	TRBJ1-6	TRBD1	few	TGTGCCAGCAGGAGACAGGGGATTAATTCACCCCTCCACTTT	CASRRQGINSPLHF
TRBV6-5	TRBJ2-1	TRBD1	-	TGTGCCAGCAAGACGGACAGGGGGCACGGCAATGAGCAGTTCTTC	CASKTDRGHGNEQFF
TRBV19	TRBJ2-5	TRBD1	-	TGTGCCAGTAGTAGCAGCCGGGACAGGGGGGAAGAGACCCAGTACTTC	CASSSSRDRGEETQYF
TRBV30	TRBJ1-3	TRBD1	-	TGTGCCGGAGAGAGGGGGCCTGGAAACACCATATATTTT	CAGERGPGNTIYF
TRBV29-1	TRBJ1-2	-	-	TGCAGCACAGCCGGGACGTTCGGCTACACCTTC	CSTAGTFGYTF
TRBV5-1	TRBJ2-1	TRBD1	-	TGCGCCAGCAGCTCGGACAGGGGCTCCTACAATGAGCAGTTCTTC	CASSSDRGSYNEQFF
TRBV27	TRBJ2-3	TRBD2	-	TGTGCCAGCAGTAAAGCTCTAGCGGGGGTAGATACGCAGTATTTT	CASSKALAGVDTQYF
TRBV6-5	TRBJ2-7	-	medium-sized	TGTGCCAGCAGTTCAGGGCGTCAGTACGAGCAGTACTTC	CASSSGRQYEQYF
TRBV9	TRBJ2-6	-	once	TGTGCCAGCAGCGTAGAGACGAGGGGAGCCTCTGGGGCCAACGTCCTGACTTTC	CASSVETRGASGANVLTF
TRBV6-6	TRBJ2-7	TRBD1	-	TGTGCCAGCAGTTACGGGACAGGGGCCTACGAGCAGTACTTC	CASSYGTGAYEQYF
TRBV6-9	TRBJ2-7	TRBD1	-	TGTGCCACCCCCACACCTGGACAGGGGAGTAGCTACGAGCAGTACTTC	CATPTPGQGSSYEQYF
TRBV5-1	TRBJ2-7	TRBD1	-	TGCGCCAGCAGCACGGGACAGAGCTACGAGCAGTACTTC	CASSTGQSYEQYF
TRBV15	TRBJ2-5	-	-	TGTGCCACCAGCAGATCACAGGAGCAAGAGACCCAGTACTTC	CATSRSQEQETQYF
TRBV7-6	TRBJ2-5	-	few	TGTGCCAGCAGCTTAAGCGGGTTAGAGACCCAGTACTTC	CASSLSGLETQYF
TRBV27	TRBJ2-7	-	-	TGTGCCAGCAGAGGAGGGTTCGGGGCCTACGAGCAGTACTTC	CASRGGFGAYEQYF